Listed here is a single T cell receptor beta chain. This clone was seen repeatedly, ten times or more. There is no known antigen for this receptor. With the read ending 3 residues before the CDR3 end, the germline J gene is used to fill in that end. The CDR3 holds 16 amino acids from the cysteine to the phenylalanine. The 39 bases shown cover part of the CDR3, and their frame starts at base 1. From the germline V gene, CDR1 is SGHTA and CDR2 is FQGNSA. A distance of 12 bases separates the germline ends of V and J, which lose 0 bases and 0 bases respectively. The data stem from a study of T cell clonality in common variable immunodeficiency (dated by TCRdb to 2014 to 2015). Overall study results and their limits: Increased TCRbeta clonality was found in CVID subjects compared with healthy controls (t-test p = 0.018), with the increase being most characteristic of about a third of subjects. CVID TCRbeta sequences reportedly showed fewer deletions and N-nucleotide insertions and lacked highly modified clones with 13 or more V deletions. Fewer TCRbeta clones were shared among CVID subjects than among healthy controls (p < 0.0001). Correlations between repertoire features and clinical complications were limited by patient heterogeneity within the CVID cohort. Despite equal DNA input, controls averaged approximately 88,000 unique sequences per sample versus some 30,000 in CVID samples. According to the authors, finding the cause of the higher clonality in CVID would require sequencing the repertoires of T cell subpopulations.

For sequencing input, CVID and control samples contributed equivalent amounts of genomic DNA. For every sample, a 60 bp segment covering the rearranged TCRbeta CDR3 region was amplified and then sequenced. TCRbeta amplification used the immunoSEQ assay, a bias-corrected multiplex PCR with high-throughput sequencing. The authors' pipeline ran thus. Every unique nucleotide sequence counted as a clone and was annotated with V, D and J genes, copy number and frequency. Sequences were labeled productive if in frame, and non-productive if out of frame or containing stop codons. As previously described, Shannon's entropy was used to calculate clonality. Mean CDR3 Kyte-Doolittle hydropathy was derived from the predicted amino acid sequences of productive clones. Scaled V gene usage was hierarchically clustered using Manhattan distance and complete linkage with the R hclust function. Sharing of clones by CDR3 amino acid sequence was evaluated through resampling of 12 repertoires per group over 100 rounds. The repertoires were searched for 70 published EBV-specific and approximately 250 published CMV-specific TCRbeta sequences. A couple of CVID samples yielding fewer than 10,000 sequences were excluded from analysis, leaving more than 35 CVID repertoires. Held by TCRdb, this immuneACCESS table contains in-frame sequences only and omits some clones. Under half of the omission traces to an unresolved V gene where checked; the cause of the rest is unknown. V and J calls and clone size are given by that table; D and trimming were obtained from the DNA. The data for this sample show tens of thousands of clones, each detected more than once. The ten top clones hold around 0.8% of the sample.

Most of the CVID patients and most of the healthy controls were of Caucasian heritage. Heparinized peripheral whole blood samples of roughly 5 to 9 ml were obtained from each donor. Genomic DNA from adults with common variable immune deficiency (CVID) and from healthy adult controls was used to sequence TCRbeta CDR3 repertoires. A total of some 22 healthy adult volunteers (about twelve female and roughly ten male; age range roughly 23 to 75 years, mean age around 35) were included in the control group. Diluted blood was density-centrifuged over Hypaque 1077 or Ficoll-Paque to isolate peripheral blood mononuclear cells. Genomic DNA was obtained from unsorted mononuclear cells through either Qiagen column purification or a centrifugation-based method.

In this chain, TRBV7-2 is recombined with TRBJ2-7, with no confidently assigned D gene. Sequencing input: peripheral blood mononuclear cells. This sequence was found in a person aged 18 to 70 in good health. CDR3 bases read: TGTGCCAGCAGCTTAGCCCTGTTTAGCAGCTCCTACGAG. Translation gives CASSLALFSSSYE. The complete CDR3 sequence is CASSLALFSSSYEQYF.